A selection of T cell receptor beta chains follows, all from one sample in a study of T cell responses to AZD1222 COVID-19 vaccine. Clones were read by immunoSEQ multiplex PCR, and TCRdb kept only the in-frame ones, dropping some. The data show about 86,000 clones, around 73% seen once. Specimen: peripheral blood, collected on day 0 of AZD1222 vaccination. Source of these receptors: an adult in good health. CDR3s include the opening cysteine and the closing phenylalanine or tryptophan. D genes are given only for firm matches. Clone size, where shown, is once, few, many, or a class for clones that have expanded.

D: TRBD1
V: TRBV27
J: TRBJ2-5
size: .
CDR3: CASSGTGWETQYF
DNA: TGTGCCAGCAGTGGGACAGGGTGGGAGACCCAGTACTTC

D: .
V: TRBV30
J: TRBJ1-6
size: .
CDR3: CAWRGQINSPLHF
DNA: TGTGCCTGGAGAGGACAGATTAATTCACCCCTCCACTTT

D: .
V: TRBV9
J: TRBJ2-2
size: .
CDR3: CASSVGGTWGGELFF
DNA: TGTGCCAGCAGCGTAGGAGGTACATGGGGCGGGGAGCTGTTTTTT

D: .
V: TRBV12-5
J: TRBJ2-7
size: .
CDR3: CASSLDQTYEQYF
DNA: TGTGCTAGTTCCCTAGACCAAACCTACGAGCAGTACTTC

D: .
V: TRBV5-5
J: TRBJ1-2
size: once
CDR3: CASSWTHLYGYTF
DNA: TGTGCCAGCAGCTGGACACATCTATATGGCTACACCTTC

D: TRBD1
V: TRBV27
J: TRBJ2-7
size: .
CDR3: CASSLSRTGNEQYF
DNA: TGTGCCAGCAGTTTATCCCGGACAGGCAACGAGCAGTACTTC

D: TRBD1
V: TRBV25-1
J: TRBJ2-2
size: .
CDR3: CASSGTGDTGELFF
DNA: TGTGCCAGCAGTGGGACAGGGGACACCGGGGAGCTGTTTTTT

D: TRBD2
V: TRBV11-2
J: TRBJ2-5
size: .
CDR3: CASSLIVRLAGIGETQYF
DNA: TGTGCCAGCAGCTTAATCGTCAGACTAGCGGGAATTGGAGAGACCCAGTACTTC

D: TRBD2
V: TRBV5-5
J: TRBJ2-7
size: .
CDR3: CASSVTSGDSYEQYF
DNA: TGTGCCAGCAGCGTGACTAGCGGAGACTCCTACGAGCAGTACTTC

D: .
V: TRBV2
J: TRBJ2-3
size: .
CDR3: CASSEEDTQYF
DNA: TGTGCCAGCAGTGAAGAGGATACGCAGTATTTT

D: .
V: TRBV7-9
J: TRBJ2-1
size: once
CDR3: CASSRRGEQFF
DNA: TGTGCCAGCAGCCGAAGGGGTGAGCAGTTCTTC

D: TRBD1
V: TRBV19
J: TRBJ1-5
size: .
CDR3: CASSHRGHVQPQHF
DNA: TGTGCCAGTAGTCACAGGGGGCACGTTCAGCCCCAGCATTTT

D: TRBD2
V: TRBV6-2/TRBV6-3
J: TRBJ2-7
size: few
CDR3: CASSPARGEGSYEQYF
DNA: TGTGCCAGCAGCCCTGCCCGCGGGGAGGGATCATACGAGCAGTACTTC

D: TRBD2
V: TRBV5-8
J: TRBJ2-3
size: once
CDR3: CASSWTSGRRDTQYF
DNA: TGTGCCAGCAGCTGGACTAGCGGGAGAAGGGATACGCAGTATTTT

D: .
V: TRBV20-1
J: TRBJ2-1
size: .
CDR3: CSASPGAGSSYNEQFF
DNA: TGCAGTGCTAGTCCGGGAGCAGGAAGCTCCTACAATGAGCAGTTCTTC

D: TRBD2
V: TRBV7-8
J: TRBJ2-1
size: .
CDR3: CASSRTSGSWDEQFF
DNA: TGTGCCAGCAGCCGTACTAGCGGGAGTTGGGATGAGCAGTTCTTC

D: TRBD1
V: TRBV27
J: TRBJ1-3
size: few
CDR3: CASSMTGSGNTIYF
DNA: TGTGCCAGCAGTATGACAGGGAGTGGAAACACCATATATTTT

D: .
V: TRBV3-1/TRBV3-2
J: TRBJ1-2
size: .
CDR3: CASSQVEDYGYTF
DNA: TGTGCCAGCAGCCAAGTGGAGGACTATGGCTACACCTTC

D: .
V: TRBV18
J: TRBJ1-2
size: .
CDR3: CASSPQRTKGYTF
DNA: TGTGCCAGCTCACCTCAGAGGACAAAAGGCTACACCTTC

D: .
V: TRBV5-1
J: TRBJ1-1
size: .
CDR3: CASSLVGSATEAFF
DNA: TGCGCCAGCAGCTTGGTCGGTAGCGCCACTGAAGCTTTCTTT

D: .
V: TRBV7-9
J: TRBJ2-5
size: .
CDR3: CASSLARDEETQYF
DNA: TGTGCCAGCAGCTTAGCCCGGGACGAGGAGACCCAGTACTTC

D: .
V: TRBV11-3
J: TRBJ2-7
size: .
CDR3: CASSLGGEDEQYF
DNA: TGTGCCAGCAGCTTAGGGGGAGAGGATGAGCAGTACTTC

D: TRBD2
V: TRBV2
J: TRBJ2-5
size: .
CDR3: CASRESSGRGRETQYF
DNA: TGTGCCAGCAGAGAGTCTAGCGGGAGAGGGCGGGAGACCCAGTACTTC

D: TRBD2
V: TRBV7-9
J: TRBJ2-1
size: .
CDR3: CASSLLTSGNSYNEQFF
DNA: TGTGCCAGCAGCTTACTGACTAGCGGGAACTCCTACAATGAGCAGTTCTTC

D: TRBD2
V: TRBV3-1/TRBV3-2
J: TRBJ2-2
size: .
CDR3: CASSRGEGATGELFF
DNA: TGTGCCAGCAGCCGAGGGGAGGGAGCCACCGGGGAGCTGTTTTTT

D: TRBD1
V: TRBV3-1/TRBV3-2
J: TRBJ1-5
size: .
CDR3: CASSQEGGQGTKNDSNQPQHF
DNA: TGTGCCAGCAGCCAAGAGGGAGGACAGGGAACTAAAAATGATAGCAATCAGCCCCAGCATTTT

D: .
V: TRBV2
J: TRBJ2-4
size: few
CDR3: CASSAAIVRSTRVAKNIQYF
DNA: TGTGCCAGCAGTGCAGCAATAGTAAGGTCTACACGAGTTGCCAAAAACATTCAGTACTTC

D: .
V: TRBV5-1
J: TRBJ2-7
size: .
CDR3: CASSFIVGSYEQYF
DNA: TGCGCCAGCAGCTTTATCGTCGGGTCCTACGAGCAGTACTTC

D: .
V: TRBV6-5
J: TRBJ1-1
size: once
CDR3: CASSYSIRGRSTFF
DNA: TGTGCCAGCAGTTACTCGATAAGGGGACGGAGTACTTTCTTT

D: .
V: TRBV30
J: TRBJ2-7
size: .
CDR3: CAWGTLADYEQYF
DNA: TGTGCCTGGGGGACCCTAGCCGACTACGAGCAGTACTTC

D: TRBD1
V: TRBV6-5
J: TRBJ1-5
size: .
CDR3: CASRQGAGSNQPQHF
DNA: TGTGCCAGCAGGCAGGGGGCGGGGAGCAATCAGCCCCAGCATTTT

D: .
V: TRBV28
J: TRBJ2-6
size: .
CDR3: CASTEVNGANVLTF
DNA: TGTGCCAGCACCGAGGTGAACGGGGCCAACGTCCTGACTTTC

D: TRBD1
V: TRBV4-1
J: TRBJ1-5
size: .
CDR3: CASSQAWARGPSAQHF
DNA: TGCGCCAGCAGCCAAGCTTGGGCCAGGGGGCCCTCAGCCCAGCATTTT

D: .
V: TRBV6-2/TRBV6-3
J: TRBJ1-3
size: .
CDR3: CASSLPRSSGNTIYF
DNA: TGTGCCAGCAGTCTACCCAGGAGTTCTGGAAACACCATATATTTT

D: .
V: TRBV6-5
J: TRBJ2-3
size: .
CDR3: CASSPGTALDTQYF
DNA: TGTGCCAGCTCCCCCGGGACTGCGCTTGATACGCAGTATTTT

D: TRBD1
V: TRBV19
J: TRBJ2-5
size: .
CDR3: CASSTGTGTGLKTQYF
DNA: TGTGCCAGTAGCACGGGGACCGGGACAGGGCTGAAGACCCAGTACTTC

D: .
V: TRBV7-6
J: TRBJ2-1
size: .
CDR3: CASSPSYNEQFF
DNA: TGTGCCAGCAGTCCCTCCTACAATGAGCAGTTCTTC

D: .
V: TRBV6-5
J: TRBJ2-1
size: .
CDR3: CASSYSGHYNEQFF
DNA: TGTGCCAGCAGTTACTCGGGACACTACAATGAGCAGTTCTTC

D: .
V: TRBV5-1
J: TRBJ2-7
size: .
CDR3: CASSLGRGGRSYEQYF
DNA: TGCGCCAGCAGCTTGGGTAGGGGGGGACGTTCCTACGAGCAGTACTTC

D: .
V: TRBV5-5
J: TRBJ2-3
size: .
CDR3: CASSNLADTQYF
DNA: TGTGCCAGCAGCAATTTGGCAGATACGCAGTATTTT

D: TRBD1
V: TRBV27
J: TRBJ1-3
size: .
CDR3: CASSPRTGWSSGNTIYF
DNA: TGTGCCAGCAGTCCTAGGACAGGGTGGTCCTCTGGAAACACCATATATTTT

D: TRBD1
V: TRBV19
J: TRBJ2-3
size: .
CDR3: CASGRDRGKDTQYF
DNA: TGTGCCAGTGGCCGGGACAGGGGGAAAGATACGCAGTATTTT

D: .
V: TRBV7-2
J: TRBJ2-5
size: .
CDR3: CASSLVGRETQYF
DNA: TGTGCCAGCAGCTTAGTAGGGAGAGAGACCCAGTACTTC

D: .
V: TRBV23-1
J: TRBJ2-7
size: .
CDR3: CASSQPLFPYEQYF
DNA: TGCGCCAGCAGTCAACCCTTGTTTCCCTACGAGCAGTACTTC

D: .
V: TRBV4-2
J: TRBJ1-5
size: .
CDR3: CASSQDLENQPQHF
DNA: TGTGCCAGCAGCCAAGATCTTGAGAATCAGCCCCAGCATTTT

D: .
V: TRBV4-2
J: TRBJ1-5
size: few
CDR3: CASRGDINQPQHF
DNA: TGTGCCAGCAGGGGCGATATCAATCAGCCCCAGCATTTT

D: .
V: TRBV9
J: TRBJ1-1
size: .
CDR3: CASSDGLGTEAFF
DNA: TGTGCCAGCAGCGACGGCCTGGGCACTGAAGCTTTCTTT

D: TRBD2
V: TRBV6-5
J: TRBJ2-7
size: .
CDR3: CASSSLAGVSYEQYF
DNA: TGTGCCAGCAGTTCCCTAGCGGGGGTCTCCTACGAGCAGTACTTC

D: TRBD1
V: TRBV6-2/TRBV6-3
J: TRBJ1-1
size: once
CDR3: CASSSGQGAKTEAFF
DNA: TGTGCCAGCAGTTCCGGACAGGGGGCAAAAACTGAAGCTTTCTTT

D: TRBD2
V: TRBV19
J: TRBJ2-7
size: .
CDR3: CASSMGLAAYEQYF
DNA: TGTGCCAGTAGTATGGGACTAGCGGCCTACGAGCAGTACTTC

D: TRBD2
V: TRBV5-1
J: TRBJ2-1
size: few
CDR3: CASSLVAGDGYNEQFF
DNA: TGCGCCAGCAGCTTGGTGGCGGGAGATGGGTACAATGAGCAGTTCTTC

D: .
V: TRBV11-2
J: TRBJ2-2
size: .
CDR3: CASSRSNRAGELFF
DNA: TGTGCCAGCAGCCGCAGTAACAGGGCCGGGGAGCTGTTTTTT

D: .
V: TRBV9
J: TRBJ2-2
size: .
CDR3: CASSVWESGGELFF
DNA: TGTGCCAGCAGCGTATGGGAGTCAGGCGGGGAGCTGTTTTTT

D: .
V: TRBV18
J: TRBJ1-5
size: .
CDR3: CASSPNWIGPQHF
DNA: TGTGCCAGCTCACCAAACTGGATAGGGCCCCAGCATTTT

D: .
V: TRBV29-1
J: TRBJ2-1
size: .
CDR3: CSVEHKHNEQFF
DNA: TGCAGCGTCGAACACAAACACAATGAGCAGTTCTTC

D: .
V: TRBV28
J: TRBJ1-5
size: .
CDR3: CASSLGPTVSNQPQHF
DNA: TGTGCCAGCAGTTTAGGGCCGACTGTTAGCAATCAGCCCCAGCATTTT

D: .
V: TRBV4-2
J: TRBJ2-7
size: .
CDR3: CASSQDSITGVRYF
DNA: TGTGCCAGCAGCCAAGATAGTATAACGGGAGTAAGGTACTTC

D: .
V: TRBV5-1
J: TRBJ2-6
size: .
CDR3: CASSARPAGQGGANVLTF
DNA: TGCGCCAGCAGCGCCCGACCAGCAGGCCAAGGTGGGGCCAACGTCCTGACTTTC

D: .
V: TRBV6-5
J: TRBJ1-4
size: .
CDR3: CASRSRQATNEKLFF
DNA: TGTGCCAGCAGATCCCGACAGGCAACTAATGAAAAACTGTTTTTT